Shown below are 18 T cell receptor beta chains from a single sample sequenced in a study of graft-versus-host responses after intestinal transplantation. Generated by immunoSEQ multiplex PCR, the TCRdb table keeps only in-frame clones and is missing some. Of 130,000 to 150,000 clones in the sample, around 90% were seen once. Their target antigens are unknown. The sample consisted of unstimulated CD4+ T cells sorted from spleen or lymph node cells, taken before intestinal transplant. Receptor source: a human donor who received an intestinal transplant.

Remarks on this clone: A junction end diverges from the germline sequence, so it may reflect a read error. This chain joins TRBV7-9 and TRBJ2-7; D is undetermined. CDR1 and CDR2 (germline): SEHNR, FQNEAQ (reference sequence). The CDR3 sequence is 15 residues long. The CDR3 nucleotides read TGTGTCAGCAGCTTAGATGGAAGGAGAGCCTACGAGCAGTACTTC. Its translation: CVSSLDGRRAYEQYF.

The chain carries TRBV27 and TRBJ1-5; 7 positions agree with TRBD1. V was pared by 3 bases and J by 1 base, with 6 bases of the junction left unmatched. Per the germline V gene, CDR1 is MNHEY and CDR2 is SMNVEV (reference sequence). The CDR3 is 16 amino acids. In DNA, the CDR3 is TGTGCCAGCAGTTTTACGACAGGGACCAGCAATCAGCCCCAGCATTTT. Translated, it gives CASSFTTGTSNQPQHF.

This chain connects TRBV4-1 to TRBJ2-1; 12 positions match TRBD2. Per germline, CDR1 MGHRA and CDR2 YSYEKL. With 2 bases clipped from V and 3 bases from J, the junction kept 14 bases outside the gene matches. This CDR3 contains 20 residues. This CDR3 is CASSQIQGISTSGSYNEQFF. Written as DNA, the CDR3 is TGCGCCAGCAGCCAAATACAGGGGATCTCGACTAGCGGGAGCTACAATGAGCAGTTCTTC.

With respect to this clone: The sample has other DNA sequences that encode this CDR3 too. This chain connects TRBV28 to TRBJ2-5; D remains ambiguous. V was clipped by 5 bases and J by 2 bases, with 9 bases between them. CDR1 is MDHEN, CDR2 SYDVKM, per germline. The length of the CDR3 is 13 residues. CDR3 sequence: CASSRTDQETQYF. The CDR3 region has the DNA TGTGCCAGCAGTAGGACCGATCAAGAGACCCAGTACTTC. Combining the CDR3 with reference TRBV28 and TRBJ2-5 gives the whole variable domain DVKVTQSSRYLVKRTGEKVFLECVQDMDHENMFWYRQDPGLGLRLIYFSYDVKMKEKGDIPEGYSVSREKKERFSLILESASTNQTSMYLCASSRTDQETQYFGPGTRLLVL.

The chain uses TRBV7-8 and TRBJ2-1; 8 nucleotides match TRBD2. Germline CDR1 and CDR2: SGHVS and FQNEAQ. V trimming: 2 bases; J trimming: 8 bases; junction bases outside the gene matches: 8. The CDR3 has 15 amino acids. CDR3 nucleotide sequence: TGTGCCAGCAGCTTAATACGGGAGCGGGAGTATGAGCAGTTCTTC. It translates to CASSLIREREYEQFF.

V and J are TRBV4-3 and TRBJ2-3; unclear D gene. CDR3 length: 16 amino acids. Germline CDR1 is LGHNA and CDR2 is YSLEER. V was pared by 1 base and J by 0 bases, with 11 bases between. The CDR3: CASSQVVDASTDTQYF. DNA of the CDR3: TGCGCCAGCAGCCAAGTCGTGGACGCAAGCACAGATACGCAGTATTTT.

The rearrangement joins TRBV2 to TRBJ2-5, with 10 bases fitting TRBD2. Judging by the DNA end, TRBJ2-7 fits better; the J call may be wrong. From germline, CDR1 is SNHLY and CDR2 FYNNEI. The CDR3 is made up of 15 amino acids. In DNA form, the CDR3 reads TGTGCCAGCACCCGAGGACTAGCGGACGGCTACGAGCAGTACTTC. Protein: CASTRGLADGYEQYF.

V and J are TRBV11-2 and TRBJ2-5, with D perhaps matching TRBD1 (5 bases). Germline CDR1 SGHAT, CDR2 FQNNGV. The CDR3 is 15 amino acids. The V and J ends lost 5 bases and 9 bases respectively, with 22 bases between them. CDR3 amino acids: CASSLPKGQVGAQYF. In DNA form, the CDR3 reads TGTGCCAGCAGCCTCCCCAAGGGGCAGGTAGGAGCCCAGTACTTC.

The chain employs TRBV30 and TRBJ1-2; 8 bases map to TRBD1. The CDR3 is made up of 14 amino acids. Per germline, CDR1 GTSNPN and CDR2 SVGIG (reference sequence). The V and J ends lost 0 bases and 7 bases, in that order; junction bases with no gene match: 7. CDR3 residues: CAWSVTRTGSGYTF. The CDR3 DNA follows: TGTGCCTGGAGTGTAACCCGGACAGGGTCTGGCTACACCTTC.

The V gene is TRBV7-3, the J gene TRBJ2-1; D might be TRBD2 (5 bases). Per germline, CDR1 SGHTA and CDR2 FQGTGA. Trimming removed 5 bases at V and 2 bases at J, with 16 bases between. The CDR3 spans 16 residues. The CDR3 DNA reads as TGTGCCAGCAGCCCTCAACGGGTGGGAGCCTACAATGAGCAGTTCTTC. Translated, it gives CASSPQRVGAYNEQFF.

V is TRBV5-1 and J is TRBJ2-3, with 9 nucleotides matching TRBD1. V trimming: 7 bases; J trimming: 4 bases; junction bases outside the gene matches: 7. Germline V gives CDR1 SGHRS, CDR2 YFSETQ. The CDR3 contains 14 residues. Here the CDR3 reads CASCWTGEADTQYF. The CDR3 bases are TGCGCCAGCTGCTGGACAGGGGAGGCAGATACGCAGTATTTT.

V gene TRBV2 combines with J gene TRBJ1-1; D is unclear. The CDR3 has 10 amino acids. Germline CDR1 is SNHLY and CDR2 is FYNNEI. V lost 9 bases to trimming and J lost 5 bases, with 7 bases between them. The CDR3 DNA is TGTGCCAGTTCGAGTACTGAAGCTTTCTTT. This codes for CASSSTEAFF.

Written as DNA, the CDR3 is TGTGCCAGCAGCTTGGTGGGAATCACAGATACGCAGTATTTT. This encodes CASSLVGITDTQYF. The chain couples TRBV5-4 to TRBJ2-3; D not certain. The germline gives CDR1 SGHNT, CDR2 YYREEE (reference sequence). The CDR3 has 14 amino acids. V was trimmed by 0 bases and J by 2 bases, leaving 7 bases between them.

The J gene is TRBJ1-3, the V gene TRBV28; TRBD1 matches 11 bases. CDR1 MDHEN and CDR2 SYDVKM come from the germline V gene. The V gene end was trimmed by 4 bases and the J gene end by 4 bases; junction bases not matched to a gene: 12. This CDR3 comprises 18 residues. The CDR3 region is CASSSPGTGGRGGNTIYF. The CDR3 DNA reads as TGTGCCAGCAGTTCCCCCGGGACAGGGGGTCGGGGGGGAAACACCATATATTTT.

CDR3: CASSRGWSAGNTIYF. The DNA of the CDR3 is TGTGCCAGCAGCCGAGGGTGGTCGGCTGGAAACACCATATATTTT. V usage is TRBV14 and J usage is TRBJ1-3, with D uncertain. CDR3 length: 15 amino acids. V gave up 4 bases and J gave up 2 bases, with 12 bases separating them. Germline CDR1 is SGHDN and CDR2 is FVKESK.

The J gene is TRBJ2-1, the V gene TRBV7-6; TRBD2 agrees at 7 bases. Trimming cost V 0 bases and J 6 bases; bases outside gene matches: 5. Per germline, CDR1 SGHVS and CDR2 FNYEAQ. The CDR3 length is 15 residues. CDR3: CASSLAGGPSNEQFF. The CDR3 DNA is TGTGCCAGCAGCTTAGCGGGAGGGCCGTCCAATGAGCAGTTCTTC.

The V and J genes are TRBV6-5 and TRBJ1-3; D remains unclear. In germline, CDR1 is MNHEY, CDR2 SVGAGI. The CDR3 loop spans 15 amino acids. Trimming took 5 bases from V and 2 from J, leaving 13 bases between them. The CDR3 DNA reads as TGTGCCAGCAGTCCTTTCTGGGCCCCTGGAAACACCATATATTTT. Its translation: CASSPFWAPGNTIYF.

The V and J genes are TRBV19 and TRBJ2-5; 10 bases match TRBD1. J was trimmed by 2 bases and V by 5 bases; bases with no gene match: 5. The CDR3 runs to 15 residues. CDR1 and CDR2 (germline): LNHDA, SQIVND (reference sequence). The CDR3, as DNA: TGTGCCAGTAGTTTGGGACAGGGGAATCAAGAGACCCAGTACTTC. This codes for CASSLGQGNQETQYF. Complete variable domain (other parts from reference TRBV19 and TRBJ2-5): DGGITQSPKYLFRKEGQNVTLSCEQNLNHDAMYWYRQDPGQGLRLIYYSQIVNDFQKGDIAEGYSVSREKKESFPLTVTSAQKNPTAFYLCASSLGQGNQETQYFGPGTRLLVL.